What follows is one T cell receptor beta chain and its context. Its antigen target is currently unknown. No much larger clonotype is one base removed from it; base qualities were not supplied. Genomic DNA was extracted from sorted cells for sequencing of the TCRbeta CDR3 region. The immunoSEQ Assay was used to sequence the TCRbeta CDR3 regions. TCRdb mirrors the immuneACCESS table, restricted to in-frame sequences. Some clones are absent from its copies; in checked studies, under half trace to an unresolved V gene, and the reason for the others is unknown. This sample comprises about 69,000 clones, around 90% of them detected only once. The ten largest clones represent 10% to 13% of the sample. The data are from a study of OX40 agonist ivuxolimab in advanced cancers. As for the study more broadly: The costimulatory receptor OX40 (CD134) was targeted by ivuxolimab, a fully human IgG2 agonistic monoclonal antibody. The paper reports the monotherapy dose-escalation portion (N of about 50 patients) of the phase I ivuxolimab trial. In the dose-escalation cohort, 70% to 85% of patients were male, and the mean age was roughly 60 years with a range of roughly 20 to 85. Intravenous ivuxolimab was administered to patients every 2 weeks at six dose levels: 0.01, 0.1, 0.3, 1.5, 3 and 10 mg/kg. Patients were allowed to have had prior anti-PD-1, anti-PD-L1 or anti-CTLA-4 therapy, and more than 30% of the dose-escalation patients had previously received checkpoint inhibitors. Peripheral TCRbeta sequencing aimed to test whether ivuxolimab altered TCR sequence diversity and caused clonal T-cell expansion. Three dose-escalation patients achieved partial responses, one with hepatocellular carcinoma and two with cutaneous melanoma. Of the roughly 52 dose-escalation patients, hepatocellular carcinoma was present in around 19, melanoma in around 15, renal cell carcinoma in 9 and head and neck cancer in 9.

Points the paper makes about the study in general: At doses of 0.1 to 3.0 mg/kg, clonal expansion of both CD4+ and CD8+ T cells in blood was seen between baseline and week 6. On average, CD8+ T cells showed more expanded clones than CD4+ T cells after ivuxolimab. In the 0.1-3.0 mg/kg groups, partial responders were among the patients with the lowest normalized peripheral clonal expansion, particularly in CD8+ T cells. The antigen specificity of the peripheral T cells that underwent clonal expansion was not determined. Low levels of normalized T-cell clonal expansion were also shown by some nonresponding patients.

Patients with autoimmune disease history or receiving systemic immunosuppression were excluded from the trial. Peripheral blood for TCR sequencing was collected from all dose cohorts at baseline, on cycle 4 day 1, and on cycle 7 day 1. The samples were taken from a phase I, first-in-human, multicenter, open-label dose-escalation trial of ivuxolimab. Adults with locally advanced or metastatic melanoma, renal cell carcinoma, hepatocellular carcinoma or head and neck squamous cell carcinoma were enrolled in the trial. Before TCR sequencing, CD4+ and CD8+ T cells were separately sorted from peripheral blood. The CDR3, cysteine through phenylalanine, is 14 amino acids long. Only the CDR3 part of the read is kept: 42 bases, read in frame from the first base. As encoded in the germline V gene (reference sequence), CDR1 is LNHDA while CDR2 is SQIVND. The V and J ends are trimmed by 10 bases and 4 bases, leaving 17 bases between them.

This sequence uses TRBV19 and TRBJ1-5; the D gene is possibly TRBD1, with 6 bases matching. The material sequenced was CD4+ or CD8+ T cells sorted from blood, taken in a trial of the OX40 agonist ivuxolimab. This clonotype was obtained from an adult with an advanced solid tumor such as melanoma, head and neck, liver or kidney cancer. The encoded CDR3 is CATESGTLNQPQHF. The DNA sequence reads TGTGCCACCGAATCCGGGACACTTAATCAGCCCCAGCATTTT.